This is a list of T cell receptor beta chains from one sample in a study of OX40 agonist ivuxolimab in advanced cancers. The protocol was immunoSEQ multiplex PCR, while the TCRdb copy is restricted to in-frame clones and leaves out a portion. The data contain roughly 61,000 clones, about 90% of them singletons. Sequenced material: CD4+ or CD8+ T cells sorted from blood, taken in a trial of the OX40 agonist ivuxolimab. The receptors come from an adult with an advanced solid tumor such as melanoma, head and neck, liver or kidney cancer. CDR3s include the opening cysteine and the closing phenylalanine or tryptophan. The order of the fields is V gene, clone size, D gene, J gene, CDR3 length, CDR3 DNA, CDR3 protein. D genes are given only for firm matches. Rows may omit the clone size; those that give it use once, few, many or a size class.

>TRBV25-1|.|.|TRBJ2-2|15
TGTGCCAGCAGTGACAGTCAGGGTGTGGCCGGGGAGCTGTTTTTT
CASSDSQGVAGELFF
>TRBV7-6|.|.|TRBJ2-7|13
TGTGCCAGCAGCTTAGGGGATGTCTACGAGCAGTACTTC
CASSLGDVYEQYF
>TRBV5-4|.|TRBD1|TRBJ1-1|14
TGTGCCAGCAGCTTAGACAGGGTGTTGGCTGAAGCTTTCTTT
CASSLDRVLAEAFF
>TRBV5-6|.|.|TRBJ1-6|16
TGTGCCAGCAGCTTGCCGGGGGGCTCCTATAATTCACCCCTCCACTTT
CASSLPGGSYNSPLHF
>TRBV29-1|.|.|TRBJ1-1|11
TGCAGCGTCGACAGGCAGGCTGAAGCTTTCTTT
CSVDRQAEAFF
>TRBV10-3|.|.|TRBJ2-1|13
TGTGCCATCAGTGGACTCAGGGGCAGTGAGCAGTTCTTC
CAISGLRGSEQFF
>TRBV18|once|TRBD2|TRBJ2-5|13
TGTGCCAGCTCATCCGGACTAGGGGAGACCCAGTACTTC
CASSSGLGETQYF
>TRBV10-3|.|TRBD1|TRBJ1-6|14
TGTGCCATCACTACGGACAGGGATAATTCACCCCTCCACTTT
CAITTDRDNSPLHF
>TRBV5-1|.|.|TRBJ1-1|16
TGCGCCAGCAGCTTGTTGATAGGGCCGGGGAACACTGAAGCTTTCTTT
CASSLLIGPGNTEAFF
>TRBV6-5|.|.|TRBJ2-6|15
TGTGCCAGCAGTTCACGGGGCACTGGGGCCAACGTCCTGACTTTC
CASSSRGTGANVLTF
>TRBV14|once|TRBD2|TRBJ2-1|17
TGTGCCAGCAGCCAAGCCCTGACTAGCGGGAGGGGCTCTGAGCAGTTCTTC
CASSQALTSGRGSEQFF
>TRBV4-3|.|.|TRBJ2-2|15
TGCGCCAGCAGCCAACGGGACATAAACACCGGGGAGCTGTTTTTT
CASSQRDINTGELFF
>TRBV6-1|.|.|TRBJ1-2|13
TGTGCCAGCGAGATTGGGGAAAACTATGGCTACACCTTC
CASEIGENYGYTF
>TRBV4-1|.|.|TRBJ2-5|15
TGCGCCAGCAGCCAATCTGTGACTGGCCGGGAGACCCAGTACTTC
CASSQSVTGRETQYF
>TRBV18|.|TRBD1|TRBJ2-1|16
TGTGCCAGCTCACCACCAGACAGGGGCAAATACAATGAGCAGTTCTTC
CASSPPDRGKYNEQFF
>TRBV25-1|once|.|TRBJ2-3|14
TGTGCCAGCAGTGAGGGGGACAGCACAGATACGCAGTATTTT
CASSEGDSTDTQYF
>TRBV6-1|once|.|TRBJ2-6|17
TGTGCCAGCAGTGAAGTTCTCAGCAGATCTGGGGCCAACGTCCTGACTTTC
CASSEVLSRSGANVLTF
>TRBV30|once|.|TRBJ2-7|13
TGTGCCTGCAGCGCCAGACGGGCGTTTGAGCAGTACTTC
CACSARRAFEQYF
>TRBV7-2|.|.|TRBJ1-1|13
TGTGCCAGCAGCCATTCTACTCAGGGTGAAGCTTTCTTT
CASSHSTQGEAFF
>TRBV4-2|once|.|TRBJ1-5|15
TGTGCCAGCAGCCAAGACAGGGCTTCTAATGGGCCCCAGCATTTT
CASSQDRASNGPQHF
>TRBV4-1|.|.|TRBJ1-1|14
TGCGCCAGCAGCCAACCCGAGGGGGTCCTACGGGCTTTCTTT
CASSQPEGVLRAFF
>TRBV10-3|.|TRBD1|TRBJ1-2|15
TGTGCCATCAGTGAGTCGCAGACAGGGACTGAGGGCTACACCTTC
CAISESQTGTEGYTF
>TRBV6-5|few|.|TRBJ2-1|9
TGTGCCAGCGACCATGAGCAGTTCTTC
CASDHEQFF
>TRBV28|.|TRBD2|TRBJ2-3|15
TGTGCCAGCATCGAACTAGCGGGAGAACCAGATACGCAGTATTTT
CASIELAGEPDTQYF
>TRBV5-1|.|TRBD1|TRBJ2-7|15
TGCGCCAGCAGCTTCAGGACAGGGGGCTTGTACGAGCAGTACTTC
CASSFRTGGLYEQYF
>TRBV27|once|.|TRBJ2-7|16
TGTGCCAGCAGTTTAGTTCTAGGAGGAGGGGTATACGAGCAGTACTTC
CASSLVLGGGVYEQYF
>TRBV28|few|.|TRBJ2-1|14
TGTGCCAGCAGACCCTATAGCGACAGCAATGAGCAGTTCTTC
CASRPYSDSNEQFF
>TRBV19|.|.|TRBJ2-2|16
TGTGCCAGTAGCCTTCCCTCGGGGGCAGGTTCCGGGGAGCTGTTTTTT
CASSLPSGAGSGELFF
>TRBV6-6|.|.|TRBJ2-2|14
TGTGCCAGCACCCCGAGGGAGAACACCGGGGAGCTGTTTTTT
CASTPRENTGELFF
>TRBV29-1|.|.|TRBJ1-1|12
TGCAGCGTTGAGACAGTGAACACTGAAGCTTTCTTT
CSVETVNTEAFF
>TRBV28|.|.|TRBJ1-5|15
TGTGCCAGCAGTTTTACCCGGCGGGGCAATCAGCCCCAGCATTTT
CASSFTRRGNQPQHF
>TRBV7-9|.|.|TRBJ1-2|13
TGTGCCAGCAGCTTAGCGGTGAGGAGCGGCTACACCTTC
CASSLAVRSGYTF
>TRBV9|.|.|TRBJ2-3|13
TGTGCCAGCAGCGCCACCCGGGGGGATACGCAGTATTTT
CASSATRGDTQYF
>TRBV11-2|.|.|TRBJ2-2|15
TGTGCCAGCAGCTTAAATACAGGCTACACCGGGGAGCTGTTTTTT
CASSLNTGYTGELFF
>TRBV4-1|once|.|TRBJ2-6|16
TGCGCCAGCAGCCAAGACGAGGGATATGGGGCCAACGTCCTGACTTTC
CASSQDEGYGANVLTF
>TRBV7-6|.|TRBD1|TRBJ2-5|14
TGTGCCAGCAGCCAAGGACAGGCCCAAGAGACCCAGTACTTC
CASSQGQAQETQYF
>TRBV28|.|TRBD1|TRBJ2-5|16
TGTGCCAGCAGTTGGGACAGGGACGGGGGCCAAGAGACCCAGTACTTC
CASSWDRDGGQETQYF
>TRBV28|.|.|TRBJ1-5|12
TGTGCCAGCCAAGATGGCGGTCAGCCCCAGCATTTT
CASQDGGQPQHF
>TRBV7-9|.|.|TRBJ2-1|14
TGTGCCAGCAGCCCATGGACAGCCCACAATGAGCAGTTCTTC
CASSPWTAHNEQFF
>TRBV5-6|few|TRBD1|TRBJ1-3|14
TGTGCCAGCAGTCGACAGGGCTCTGGAAACACCATATATTTT
CASSRQGSGNTIYF
>TRBV30|.|TRBD1|TRBJ1-1|14
TGTGCCTGGAGTGAACAGGGGGTTGGCACTGAAGCTTTCTTT
CAWSEQGVGTEAFF
>TRBV30|once|.|TRBJ2-6|15
TGTGCCTGGAGCATCGGAGGGCTTGGGGCCAACGTCCTGACTTTC
CAWSIGGLGANVLTF
>TRBV5-1|.|.|TRBJ2-2|15
TGCGCCAGCAGCTTGCAAGGGGACGGCACCGGGGAGCTGTTTTTT
CASSLQGDGTGELFF
>TRBV5-6|.|.|TRBJ2-3|15
TGTGCCAGCAGTGGGGGTCGATACAGCACAGATACGCAGTATTTT
CASSGGRYSTDTQYF
>TRBV27|.|.|TRBJ2-7|15
TGTGCCAGCAGTTACAGGGTTCCGACTGGCTACGAGCAGTACTTC
CASSYRVPTGYEQYF
>TRBV5-4|.|.|TRBJ1-1|15
TGTGCCAGCAGCTTCATCCGGGGGCCGAACACTGAAGCTTTCTTT
CASSFIRGPNTEAFF
>TRBV4-2|.|.|TRBJ2-3|15
TGTGCCAGCAGCCAAGAGCAGCGGAATACAGATACGCAGTATTTT
CASSQEQRNTDTQYF
>TRBV4-1|.|.|TRBJ1-3|14
TGCGCCAGCAGCCAAGATTCAGCTGGAAACACCATATATTTT
CASSQDSAGNTIYF
>TRBV28|.|.|TRBJ2-1|13
TGTGCCAGCAATCGGAGGGGCAGCAATGAGCAGTTCTTC
CASNRRGSNEQFF
>TRBV19|.|.|TRBJ1-4|13
TGTGCCAGTAGGTCCCAGGGAAAAGAAAAACTGTTTTTT
CASRSQGKEKLFF